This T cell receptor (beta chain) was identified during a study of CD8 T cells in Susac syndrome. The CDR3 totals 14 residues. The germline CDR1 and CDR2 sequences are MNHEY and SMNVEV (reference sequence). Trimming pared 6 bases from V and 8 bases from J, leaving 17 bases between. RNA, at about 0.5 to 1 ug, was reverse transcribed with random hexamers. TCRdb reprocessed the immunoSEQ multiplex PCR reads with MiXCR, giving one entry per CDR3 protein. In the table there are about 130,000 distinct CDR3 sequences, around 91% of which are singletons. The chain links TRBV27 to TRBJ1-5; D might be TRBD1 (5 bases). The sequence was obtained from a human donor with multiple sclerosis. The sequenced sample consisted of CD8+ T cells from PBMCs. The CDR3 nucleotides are TGTGCCAGCAGGGAAGGGAGCGCCAGGGAGCCCCAGCATTTT. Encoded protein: CASREGSAREPQHF.